This TCR beta chain was captured in a study of T cell responses to AZD1222 COVID-19 vaccine. Worth noting for this clone: Its antigen is as yet unknown.

The method was immunoSEQ multiplex PCR; TCRdb's version includes in-frame clones alone and lacks a portion of them. The repertoire holds some 100,000 clones, with approximately 90% as singletons. The germline V and J ends were trimmed by 6 bases and 5 bases, with 13 bases remaining between them. Germline-derived CDR1 and CDR2 are SEHNR and FQNEAQ (reference sequence). This CDR3 region has 13 residues. General study points: Donors were mostly white British, more females; clonal diversity possibly underestimated. Repertoire sampling was restricted to post-peak T cell response timepoints.

This clonotype originated in an adult in good health. The V gene is TRBV7-9, the J gene TRBJ1-2; D unresolved. Sequenced material: peripheral blood, taken on day 0 of AZD1222 vaccination. CDR3 in amino acids: CASRVDSSYGYTF. CDR3 in DNA: TGTGCCAGCAGAGTGGACTCTTCTTATGGCTACACCTTC.